This TCR beta chain was profiled in a study of cytomegalovirus exposure and HLA in healthy donors. PCR employed 60 Vbeta and 13 Jbeta primers. Sequencing was performed with immunoSEQ multiplex PCR; in TCRdb, only in-frame clones are kept and a portion is missing. Among 150,000 to 200,000 clones listed, about four fifths were seen once. As regards this clone: The junction departs from germline at one end; a sequencing error may be responsible.

The CDR3 extends over 11 amino acids. Germline V gene lookup returns CDR1 DFQATT and CDR2 SNEGSKA (reference sequence). The chain has TRBV20-1 and TRBJ1-1; weak D call: TRBD1 (6 bases). The TCR originated in a girl aged 10-17 years in good health and CMV-seropositive. The sample was PBMCs. CDR3 nucleotide sequence: TGCAGTGCTAGAGGGGTACAGGACAGACCCTTT. Protein product: CSARGVQDRPF.